These 14 T cell receptor beta chains were all obtained from the same sample, sequenced in a study of blood T cell repertoires in COVID-19. The table came from immunoSEQ multiplex PCR; TCRdb's copy has only in-frame clones and leaves some out. Of about 200,000 clones listed, approximately 85% are singletons. Sequencing was done on a sample of peripheral blood. The receptors were gathered from a woman at least 80 years old with acute or convalescent COVID-19.

This chain joins TRBV6-5 and TRBJ2-3, with 7 bases fitting TRBD2. The germline gives CDR1 MNHEY, CDR2 SVGAGI. CDR3 length: 14 amino acids. Trimming removed 5 bases from V and 4 bases from J; junction bases left unmatched: 6. CDR3 in DNA: TGTGCCAGCAGTCGTCCGGCGGGAGCAGATACGCAGTATTTT. This gives the protein CASSRPAGADTQYF.

This chain uses TRBV2 with TRBJ1-1; 7 bases match TRBD1. The germline V gene has CDR1 SNHLY and CDR2 FYNNEI. The V gene end was trimmed by 3 bases and the J gene end by 4 bases; junction bases not matched to a gene: 2. This CDR3 has 13 residues. CDR3 nucleotide sequence: TGTGCCAGCAGTGAGACAGGGTCCACTGAAGCTTTCTTT. It yields the protein CASSETGSTEAFF.

The chain couples TRBV9 to TRBJ2-7, with 8 bases lining up with TRBD2. This CDR3 region has 12 residues. CDR1 and CDR2 from the germline V gene are SGDLS and YYNGEE. The ends lost 4 bases at V and 11 bases at J; junction bases unmatched: 8. The CDR3, as DNA: TGTGCCAGCAGCCCCGACGGGGGGGAGGAGTACTTC. As protein: CASSPDGGEEYF.

In regard to this clone: Its ends do not fully match the called genes, so a read error is possible. This chain links TRBV7-7 with TRBJ2-7; 7 bases align to TRBD2. The CDR3 is 14 residues long. Germline V lookup: CDR1 SSHAT, CDR2 FNYEAQ (reference sequence). The CDR3 here is CASSPASAGDEQYF. CDR3 bases: TGTGCTAGCAGCCCCGCTAGTGCGGGGGACGAGCAGTACTTC. Full variable domain (rest looked up from reference TRBV7-7 and TRBJ2-7): GAGVSQSPRYKVTKRGQDVTLRCDPISSHATLYWYQQALGQGPEFLTYFNYEAQPDKSGLPSDRFSAERPEGSISTLTIQRTEQRDSAMYRCASSPASAGDEQYFGPGTRLTVT.

The chain carries TRBV7-2 and TRBJ2-7; D call uncertain. There are 13 residues in the CDR3. Trimming left V 4 bases short and J 3 bases short, with 10 bases between. Germline CDR1 reads SGHTA; CDR2 reads FQGNSA. This CDR3 reads CASSYQLRYEQYF. In nucleotides, the CDR3 is TGTGCCAGCAGCTACCAACTTCGCTACGAGCAGTACTTC.

V gene TRBV4-2 combines with J gene TRBJ2-7; 10 nucleotides align to TRBD2. Germline assignment: CDR1 LGHNA and CDR2 YNFKEQ. V shed 1 base, J shed 5 bases, and the junction held 8 bases outside the gene matches. This CDR3 contains 16 residues. CDR3 sequence (DNA): TGTGCCAGCAGCCAAGTAGCAGCGGGAGGGCCACACGAGCAGTACTTC. As protein: CASSQVAAGGPHEQYF.

This chain connects TRBV18 to TRBJ1-1; D possibly corresponds to TRBD1 (5 bases). The CDR3 is 14 residues long. Trimming left V 4 bases short and J 1 base short, with 10 bases between. CDR1 and CDR2 from the germline V gene are KGHSH and LQKENI. The CDR3 region is CASSHDRQNTEAFF. CDR3 DNA sequence: TGTGCCAGCTCACACGACAGACAGAACACTGAAGCTTTCTTT.

This chain uses TRBV12-5 with TRBJ2-7, with 9 bases lining up with TRBD1. This CDR3 is built from 18 residues. Per the germline V gene, CDR1 is LGHNT and CDR2 is FRNRAP. Trimming at V came to 1 base and at J to 2 bases, leaving 12 bases not matched to a gene. The CDR3 spells CASGLGTGAIGDPYEQYF. The CDR3 coding sequence is TGTGCTAGTGGTTTGGGGACAGGGGCCATCGGCGACCCCTACGAGCAGTACTTC. Variable domain in full (rest from reference TRBV12-5 and TRBJ2-7): DARVTQTPRHKVTEMGQEVTMRCQPILGHNTVFWYRQTMMQGLELLAYFRNRAPLDDSGMPKDRFSAEMPDATLATLKIQPSEPRDSAVYFCASGLGTGAIGDPYEQYFGPGTRLTVT.

This clone was seen just once. The rearrangement uses TRBV7-2 and TRBJ2-3, with a tentative D call TRBD2 (6 bases). The CDR3 totals 14 residues. V lost 7 bases and J 2 bases, leaving 13 bases between the germline ends. Germline CDR1 and CDR2: SGHTA and FQGNSA. CDR3 residues: CASNRDSSTDTQYF. In nucleotides, the CDR3 is TGTGCCAGCAACCGGGACTCCTCCACAGATACGCAGTATTTT. The full variable domain, completed using reference TRBV7-2 and TRBJ2-3, is GAGVSQSPSNKVTEKGKDVELRCDPISGHTALYWYRQSLGQGLEFLIYFQGNSAPDKSGLPSDRFSAERTGGSVSTLTIQRTQQEDSAVYLCASNRDSSTDTQYFGPGTRLTVL.

The J gene is TRBJ1-2, the V gene TRBV6-5; tentative D call: TRBD1 (5 bases). Germline CDR1 MNHEY, CDR2 SVGAGI. V was trimmed by 2 bases and J by 5 bases, leaving 18 bases between them. The CDR3 covers 16 residues. The CDR3 loop is CASSYLGLGRDYGYTF. The DNA of the CDR3 is TGTGCCAGCAGTTACCTGGGTTTGGGCAGGGATTATGGCTACACCTTC.

The chain combines TRBV7-2 with TRBJ2-7; the D is unclear. Germline V gives CDR1 SGHTA, CDR2 FQGNSA. CDR3 size: 15 residues. Between the trimmed V and J ends, which lost 2 bases and 0 bases, there was a span of 11 bases. As DNA, the CDR3 is TGTGCCAGCAGCTTATTGGGCCTTAGCTCCTACGAGCAGTACTTC. Amino acid sequence: CASSLLGLSSYEQYF.

This clone appeared a single time. The CDR3 is CASSKGQSYEQYF. The CDR3 nucleotides read TGTGCCAGCAGCAAGGGACAGTCCTACGAGCAGTACTTC. The chain combines TRBV12-3 or TRBV12-4 with TRBJ2-7; 7 bases are shared with TRBD1. V dropped 6 bases and J dropped 1; count of bases not matched to a gene: 3. The CDR3 has 13 residues.

The gene calls are TRBV5-8 and TRBJ1-1; D is ambiguous. V was pared by 3 bases and J by 2 bases, with 8 bases between. CDR1 is SGHTS and CDR2 is YDEGEE in the germline V gene. The CDR3 is 13 amino acids. For the CDR3, the DNA is TGTGCCAGCAGCTCGGACTTAAACACTGAAGCTTTCTTT. This translates into CASSSDLNTEAFF.

The V gene is TRBV3-1 (or the pseudogene TRBV3-2), the J gene TRBJ1-1; D not resolved. CDR1 LGHDT and CDR2 YNNKEL come from the germline V gene (reference sequence). The CDR3 runs to 15 residues. V was pared by 8 bases and J by 0 bases, with 16 bases between. This chain's CDR3 is CASQRNPSLNTEAFF. CDR3 DNA sequence: TGTGCCAGCCAAAGAAACCCGAGCTTGAACACTGAAGCTTTCTTT.